This is a list of T cell receptor beta chains from one sample in a study of T-cell reconstitution after alpha-beta-depleted transplantation in children. TCRdb itself ran the PCR reads through MiXCR, one entry per CDR3 protein. The data contain more than 400,000 distinct CDR3 sequences, about an eighth of them singletons. Sequenced here: PBMCs, mostly from graft donor cells, sampled 180 days after TCRalphabeta/CD19-depleted stem cell transplant. Receptor source: a female patient aged 2-15 years who had a stem cell transplant for aplastic anemia, so the T cells may come from the graft donor. Both conserved end residues are part of each CDR3. D genes are given only for firm matches. Not every row has a clone size; where given, it reads once, few, many or a size class.

many,TRBV12-3/TRBV12-4,-,TRBJ1-2,CASSLRGYYGYTF,TGTGCCAGCAGTTTACGGGGGTACTATGGCTACACCTTC
-,TRBV14,TRBD2,TRBJ2-1,CASSRSPGLANNEQFF,TGTGCCAGCAGCCGGTCACCGGGACTAGCGAACAATGAGCAGTTCTTC
many,TRBV25-1,-,TRBJ1-4,CASSEEERATNEKLFF,TGTGCCAGCAGTGAAGAGGAGAGGGCAACTAATGAAAAACTGTTTTTT
few,TRBV6-2/TRBV6-3,-,TRBJ1-1,CASSYLRRNTEAFF,TGTGCCAGCAGTTACTTGCGCAGGAACACTGAAGCTTTCTTT
many,TRBV4-1,-,TRBJ2-5,CASSQEKNRGETQYF,TGCGCCAGCAGCCAAGAAAAGAATAGGGGGGAGACCCAGTACTTC
few,TRBV20-1,TRBD2,TRBJ2-5,CSTGEGLDRETQYF,TGCAGTACTGGGGAGGGCCTGGATCGGGAGACCCAGTACTTC
few,TRBV19,-,TRBJ1-1,CASSIDLEQSNTEAFF,TGTGCCAGTAGTATAGACCTAGAGCAATCGAACACTGAAGCTTTCTTT
-,TRBV7-2,-,TRBJ2-1,CASSLGSGLEQFF,TGTGCCAGCAGCTTAGGTTCCGGGCTTGAGCAGTTCTTC
-,TRBV28,TRBD2,TRBJ2-5,CASSFGGGSETQYF,TGTGCCAGCAGTTTCGGGGGAGGGTCCGAGACCCAGTACTTC
-,TRBV7-2,TRBD2,TRBJ2-1,CASTTSGPWSEQFF,TGTGCCAGCACTACTAGCGGGCCGTGGAGTGAGCAGTTCTTC
-,TRBV3-1,TRBD1,TRBJ1-2,CASSQRGQEHYGYTF,TGTGCCAGCAGCCAGAGGGGACAGGAGCACTATGGCTACACCTTC
-,TRBV9,-,TRBJ2-7,CASSPRLRGSSQQYF,TGTGCCAGCAGCCCCAGGCTTCGCGGTTCATCTCAGCAGTACTTC
few,TRBV4-3,-,TRBJ2-1,CASSQDFATPYNEQFF,TGCGCCAGCAGCCAAGATTTTGCGACACCATACAATGAGCAGTTCTTC
-,TRBV5-1,-,TRBJ1-1,CASSFGVRTVRNTEAFF,TGCGCCAGCAGCTTCGGGGTTAGGACTGTGCGGAACACTGAAGCTTTCTTT
-,TRBV24-1,TRBD1,TRBJ1-1,CATRAGTVNTEAFF,TGTGCCACCAGGGCAGGGACAGTGAACACTGAAGCTTTCTTT
few,TRBV6-2/TRBV6-3,-,TRBJ1-5,CASSYLGGQPQHF,TGTGCCAGCAGTTACTTGGGGGGCCAGCCCCAGCATTTT
few,TRBV9,TRBD1,TRBJ1-2,CASSVNSGGSGYTF,TGTGCCAGCAGCGTAAATTCAGGGGGAAGTGGCTACACCTTC
few,TRBV6-5,-,TRBJ1-1,CASSYEVDTEAFF,TGTGCCAGCAGTTACGAGGTTGATACTGAAGCTTTCTTT
few,TRBV5-1,TRBD1,TRBJ2-5,CASSFTGVETQYF,TGCGCCAGCAGCTTCACAGGGGTGGAGACCCAGTACTTC
-,TRBV7-9,-,TRBJ2-1,CASSPQNNEQFF,TGTGCCAGCAGCCCTCAAAACAATGAGCAGTTCTTC
few,TRBV28,-,TRBJ1-5,CATPGDGNQPQHF,TGTGCCACCCCGGGGGACGGCAATCAGCCCCAGCATTTT
-,TRBV6-5,TRBD2,TRBJ2-1,CASSYQGLAGWNEQFF,TGTGCCAGCAGTTACCAGGGGCTAGCGGGATGGAATGAGCAGTTCTTC
-,TRBV4-3,TRBD2,TRBJ2-7,CASSHRAGAGEQYF,TGCGCCAGCAGCCATAGAGCGGGAGCGGGCGAGCAGTACTTC
few,TRBV5-1,TRBD2,TRBJ2-3,CASRRTSLADTQYF,TGCGCCAGCAGGAGGACTAGCTTGGCCGATACGCAGTATTTT
-,TRBV19,TRBD2,TRBJ2-1,CASSSGRIYNEQFF,TGTGCCAGCAGTAGCGGGAGGATATACAATGAGCAGTTCTTC
few,TRBV24-1,-,TRBJ2-1,CATSDQDYNEQFF,TGTGCCACCAGTGACCAGGATTACAATGAGCAGTTCTTC
many,TRBV12-3/TRBV12-4,-,TRBJ1-1,CASSLTEMNTEAFF,TGTGCCAGCAGTTTGACGGAGATGAACACTGAAGCTTTCTTT
few,TRBV4-1,-,TRBJ2-3,CASSQGWGVGTDTQYF,TGCGCCAGCAGCCAAGGTTGGGGCGTAGGCACAGATACGCAGTATTTT
-,TRBV28,TRBD2,TRBJ2-7,CASMLAGSYEQYF,TGTGCCAGCATGTTAGCGGGATCCTACGAGCAGTACTTC
-,TRBV27,TRBD1,TRBJ2-7,CASSITGQRYEQYF,TGTGCCAGCAGTATTACGGGACAGCGCTACGAGCAGTACTTC
-,TRBV28,-,TRBJ2-7,CASGEASYEQYF,TGTGCCAGTGGGGAGGCCTCCTACGAGCAGTACTTC
few,TRBV3-1,-,TRBJ1-1,CASSQHGTYTEAFF,TGTGCCAGCAGCCAGCACGGGACCTACACTGAAGCTTTCTTT
-,TRBV5-1,TRBD2,TRBJ2-5,CASRGGGLQETQYF,TGCGCCAGCAGGGGCGGGGGTCTCCAAGAGACCCAGTACTTC
few,TRBV10-3,-,TRBJ2-1,CAISEHWGNEQFF,TGTGCCATCAGTGAGCACTGGGGCAATGAGCAGTTCTTC
few,TRBV10-3,TRBD2,TRBJ2-1,CATRRTSGISNEQFF,TGTGCCACCAGACGGACTAGCGGGATAAGCAATGAGCAGTTCTTC
-,TRBV12-3/TRBV12-4,-,TRBJ1-1,CASRSFRGGHLANTEAFF,TGTGCCAGCAGATCCTTTCGAGGGGGACACTTAGCGAACACTGAAGCTTTCTTT
-,TRBV7-2,-,TRBJ2-5,CASSFGFPGETQYF,TGTGCCAGCAGCTTTGGGTTTCCGGGAGAGACCCAGTACTTC
-,TRBV6-2/TRBV6-3,TRBD2,TRBJ2-1,CASSSPLVAGDRNEQFF,TGTGCCAGCAGTTCCCCCCTCGTAGCGGGAGATCGCAATGAGCAGTTCTTC
few,TRBV20-1,-,TRBJ2-1,CSAARAIYNEQFF,TGCAGTGCTGCGCGGGCTATCTACAATGAGCAGTTCTTC
-,TRBV4-2,TRBD2,TRBJ2-1,CASSQDGTSGIYNEQFF,TGTGCCAGCAGCCAAGATGGTACTAGCGGAATTTACAATGAGCAGTTCTTC
few,TRBV19,-,TRBJ2-7,CATQPRGQTYEQYF,TGTGCCACCCAGCCTCGGGGGCAGACCTACGAGCAGTACTTC
many,TRBV20-1,-,TRBJ2-5,CSARLGAETQYF,TGCAGTGCTAGACTGGGGGCAGAGACCCAGTACTTC
few,TRBV2,-,TRBJ2-3,CATAKWGLIMADTQYF,TGTGCCACAGCAAAATGGGGCCTTATCATGGCAGATACGCAGTATTTT
many,TRBV5-1,-,TRBJ1-2,CASSLSTGNYGYTF,TGCGCCAGCAGTCTATCGACGGGAAACTATGGCTACACCTTC
-,TRBV6-5,-,TRBJ1-1,CASSYSHGWNTEAFF,TGTGCCAGCAGTTACTCCCACGGGTGGAACACTGAAGCTTTCTTT
many,TRBV29-1,-,TRBJ1-1,CSVVTVNTEAFF,TGCAGCGTGGTGACAGTGAACACTGAAGCTTTCTTT
few,TRBV5-1,-,TRBJ2-3,CASSSPIPRDTQYF,TGCGCCAGCAGCTCACCGATCCCACGGGATACGCAGTATTTT
-,TRBV9,TRBD2,TRBJ2-1,CASSVRGREGNEQFF,TGTGCCAGCAGCGTACGGGGGCGGGAGGGCAATGAGCAGTTCTTC
few,TRBV20-1,TRBD1,TRBJ1-2,CSASGQGDYGYTF,TGCAGTGCATCGGGACAGGGTGACTATGGCTACACCTTC
-,TRBV7-9,-,TRBJ1-4,CASSVTGSPNEKLFF,TGTGCCAGCAGCGTCACAGGATCCCCTAATGAAAAACTGTTTTTT
-,TRBV4-3,-,TRBJ2-5,CASSLREGRETQYF,TGCGCCAGCAGCCTCAGAGAGGGCCGGGAGACCCAGTACTTC
many,TRBV10-3,TRBD1,TRBJ2-1,CAIGRQGAGNEQFF,TGTGCCATCGGTCGGCAGGGGGCGGGTAATGAGCAGTTCTTC
few,TRBV6-2/TRBV6-3,-,TRBJ2-1,CASSYYGGHPFYEQFF,TGTGCCAGCAGTTACTATGGGGGCCACCCTTTTTATGAGCAGTTCTTC
few,TRBV20-1,-,TRBJ2-7,CSATPSYEQYF,TGCAGTGCTACTCCTTCCTACGAGCAGTACTTC
-,TRBV7-6,-,TRBJ2-5,CASSPSLGETQYF,TGTGCCAGCAGCCCTAGCCTAGGGGAGACCCAGTACTTC